This T cell receptor beta chain was captured by sequencing in a study of blood T cell repertoires in COVID-19. Cohort 3 donors counted as recovered after two negative PCRs, clearance, or resolved symptoms. The CDR3 loop spans 15 amino acids. Germline V gene sequence: CDR1 SGHDT, CDR2 YYEEEE. The V segment lost 4 bases and the J segment 7 bases; nucleotides outside the gene matches: 8. The repertoire was sequenced with immunoSEQ multiplex PCR; TCRdb's copy has only in-frame clones and lacks some. The data hold 350,000 to 450,000 clones, with 83% observed a single time. The genes are TRBV5-6 and TRBJ1-4; TRBD1 matches at 9 bases. The clonotype was recovered from a woman between 45 and 65 years old who had recovered from COVID-19. Input material: PBMCs or T cells enriched from blood (not recorded which). CDR3 DNA: TGTGCCAGCAGCAATTACCGGGACAGGGCTGAAAAACTGTTTTTT. This translates into CASSNYRDRAEKLFF. The full variable domain, its missing parts supplied by reference TRBV5-6 and TRBJ1-4, is DAGVTQSPTHLIKTRGQQVTLRCSPKSGHDTVSWYQQALGQGPQFIFQYYEEEERQRGNFPDRFSGHQFPNYSSELNVNALLLGDSALYLCASSNYRDRAEKLFFGSGTQLSVL.